Each of the 27 T cell receptor beta chains below was sequenced from the same sample in a study of T cells after posttransplantation cyclophosphamide. The protocol was immunoSEQ multiplex PCR, while the TCRdb copy is restricted to in-frame clones and leaves out a portion. The table lists 16,000 or so clones, no singletons, with 0.54% in the top ten. Busulfan-fludarabine conditioning, marrow transplant, and cyclophosphamide on days +3 and +4 were administered. The sequences come from PBMCs, collected after allogeneic stem cell transplant with posttransplant cyclophosphamide. These receptors were collected from a female patient in her 30s who received an allogeneic stem cell transplant from a related donor, was CMV-positive, and had no GVHD. Some of these T cells may belong to the graft donor.

This clone was counted at least ten times. The chain employs TRBV19 and TRBJ2-3; D is unresolved. V was pared by 1 base and J by 0 bases, with 14 bases between. The CDR3 contains 17 residues. Germline CDR1 reads LNHDA; CDR2 reads SQIVND (reference sequence). CDR3 amino acids: CASSIGRRAPSTDTQYF. CDR3 coding DNA: TGTGCCAGTAGTATAGGGCGGCGAGCCCCAAGCACAGATACGCAGTATTTT.

This clone was observed many times. The chain combines TRBV7-3 with TRBJ2-1; TRBD2 might be the D (6 bases). The CDR3 covers 16 residues. Trimming cost V 1 base and J 6 bases, with 16 bases left between them. The V gene's germline CDR1 is SGHTA and CDR2 FQGTGA. In DNA, the CDR3 is TGTGCCAGCAGCTTAATAGCGGCAAGGGCCTTCAATGAGCAGTTCTTC. Protein product: CASSLIAARAFNEQFF.

This clone has ten or more counts. The rearrangement uses TRBV29-1 and TRBJ2-6; no reliable D call. Trimming removed 2 bases at V and 0 bases at J, with 8 bases between. CDR3 size: 15 residues. Germline loops: CDR1 SQVTM, CDR2 ANQGSEA. The CDR3 coding sequence is TGCAGCGTTGAACTGTTCAGCTCTGGGGCCAACGTCCTGACTTTC. This translates into CSVELFSSGANVLTF.

This clone was recorded many times. The chain joins TRBV6-6 to TRBJ1-5; D perhaps matches TRBD1 (5 bases). The V end was cut by 0 bases, the J end by 6 bases, with 9 bases between. This CDR3 has 14 residues. Germline V CDR1 and CDR2: MNHNY, SVGAGI (reference sequence). The CDR3, as DNA: TGTGCCAGCAGTTACTCGACCAGGGCTCAGCCCCAGCATTTT. It is translated as CASSYSTRAQPQHF.

This clone was seen at least ten times. The rearrangement uses TRBV28 and TRBJ2-7; the D is unclear. Germline CDR1 and CDR2: MDHEN and SYDVKM. The CDR3 has 13 residues. V was trimmed by 2 bases and J by 5 bases, leaving 10 bases between them. CDR3 region: CASSLPSINEQYF. The CDR3 DNA follows: TGTGCCAGCAGTTTACCTAGTATCAACGAGCAGTACTTC.

The sample holds many counts of this clone. The chain links TRBV12-5 to TRBJ2-7; TRBD2 is a possible D gene (6 bases). V lost 7 bases, J lost 2 bases, and 18 bases lay in between. The length of the CDR3 is 15 residues. Germline V gene lookup returns CDR1 LGHNT and CDR2 FRNRAP. Here the CDR3 reads CASAPEGTEPYEQYF. The CDR3, as DNA: TGTGCTAGTGCCCCGGAGGGGACGGAGCCCTACGAGCAGTACTTC. Based on the CDR3 plus reference TRBV12-5 and TRBJ2-7, the full variable domain is DARVTQTPRHKVTEMGQEVTMRCQPILGHNTVFWYRQTMMQGLELLAYFRNRAPLDDSGMPKDRFSAEMPDATLATLKIQPSEPRDSAVYFCASAPEGTEPYEQYFGPGTRLTVT.

This clone was seen at least ten times. The gene calls are TRBV6-1 and TRBJ1-1, with D maybe TRBD1 (5 bases). Germline assignment: CDR1 MNHNS and CDR2 SASEGT. Deletions cut 9 bases from V and 0 bases from J, with 8 bases between. CDR3 size: 12 residues. The CDR3 sequence: CASKTVNTEAFF. In nucleotides, the CDR3 is TGTGCCAGTAAGACAGTGAACACTGAAGCTTTCTTT.

This clone was counted at least ten times. The chain carries TRBV30 and TRBJ1-4, with D tentatively TRBD1 (6 bases). CDR1 GTSNPN and CDR2 SVGIG come from the germline V gene (reference sequence). The CDR3 is 11 residues long. Trimming took 8 bases from V and 5 from J, leaving 9 bases between them. This CDR3 is CARGGNEKLFF. The CDR3, as DNA: TGTGCCAGGGGGGGGAATGAAAAACTGTTTTTT.

There are many counts of this clone. The CDR3 bases are TGTGCCAGCAGCCGAGACGGGGGAGGCCTACAAGAGACCCAGTACTTC. Its translation: CASSRDGGGLQETQYF. This chain uses TRBV5-4 with TRBJ2-5, with D possibly being TRBD2 (6 bases). CDR3 size: 16 residues. V lost 4 bases to trimming and J lost 2 bases, with 18 bases between them. Germline CDR1 SGHNT, CDR2 YYREEE (reference sequence).

This clone came up many times. The chain links TRBV7-9 to TRBJ1-1; D is undetermined. This CDR3 is built from 11 residues. V lost 4 bases and J 8 bases, leaving 8 bases between the germline ends. In germline, CDR1 is SEHNR, CDR2 FQNEAQ (reference sequence). CDR3 DNA: TGTGCCAGCAGCTCCCCTCGGGAAGCTTTCTTT. As protein: CASSSPREAFF.

The sample holds many counts of this clone. J is TRBJ1-2 and V is TRBV28, with D hard to call. This CDR3 spans 12 amino acids. Germline V CDR1 and CDR2: MDHEN, SYDVKM. V shed 3 bases and J shed 4 bases, with 6 bases lying between them. DNA of the CDR3: TGTGCCAGCAGTTTCGAGCGCTATGGCTACACCTTC. Amino acid sequence: CASSFERYGYTF.

This clone occurred many times. The genes are TRBV25-1 and TRBJ1-5, with a weak D call TRBD1 (5 bases). CDR1 is MGHDK and CDR2 is SYGVNS in the germline V gene. The CDR3 runs 14 residues. V was shortened by 1 base and J by 4 bases, with 8 bases between the two germline ends. The CDR3: CASSESGQNQPQHF. The CDR3 DNA reads TGTGCCAGCAGTGAATCAGGGCAGAATCAGCCCCAGCATTTT. The full variable domain, in which reference TRBV25-1 and TRBJ1-5 provide the parts outside the CDR3, is EADIYQTPRYLVIGTGKKITLECSQTMGHDKMYWYQQDPGMELHLIHYSYGVNSTEKGDLSSESTVSRIRTEHFPLTLESARPSHTSQYLCASSESGQNQPQHFGDGTRLSIL.

Many counts were recorded for this clone. The genes are TRBV30 and TRBJ2-5; 10 bases are shared with TRBD2. This CDR3 region has 18 residues. Per germline, CDR1 GTSNPN and CDR2 SVGIG (reference sequence). The V segment lost 2 bases and the J segment 0 bases; nucleotides outside the gene matches: 12. Here the CDR3 DNA reads TGTGCCTGGAGTTTCCTAACCTTACTAGCGGGGTACCAAGAGACCCAGTACTTC. Residues: CAWSFLTLLAGYQETQYF.

In this sample, this clone turned up many times. The V call is TRBV16, the J call TRBJ1-2; no reliable D call. The V end was cut by 4 bases, the J end by 7 bases, with 16 bases between. Germline V gene lookup returns CDR1 KGHSY and CDR2 FQNENV. The CDR3 length is 14 residues. CDR3 sequence: CASSPPRTDVGYTF. The CDR3 DNA reads as TGTGCCAGCAGCCCTCCTCGGACTGATGTTGGCTACACCTTC. Variable domain in full (rest from reference TRBV16 and TRBJ1-2): GEEVAQTPKHLVRGEGQKAKLYCAPIKGHSYVFWYQQVLKNEFKFLISFQNENVFDETGMPKERFSAKCLPNSPCSLEIQATKLEDSAVYFCASSPPRTDVGYTFGSGTRLTVV.

This clone was counted many times. J is TRBJ2-3 and V is TRBV9; D possibly corresponds to TRBD1 (6 bases). Germline V CDR1 and CDR2: SGDLS, YYNGEE. V dropped 3 bases and J dropped 2 bases, with 13 bases sitting between them. CDR3 length equals 15 residues. CDR3 bases: TGTGCCAGCAGCGCCGACAGGTCGGCCACAGATACGCAGTATTTT. This translates into CASSADRSATDTQYF.

The sample holds many counts of this clone. J is TRBJ2-5 and V is TRBV30; 10 positions agree with TRBD1. V was pared by 0 bases and J by 5 bases, with 9 bases of the junction left unmatched. The CDR3 runs 16 residues. Germline values: CDR1 GTSNPN, CDR2 SVGIG (reference sequence). CDR3 sequence: CAWSVRTGGFRETQYF. The CDR3, as DNA: TGTGCCTGGAGTGTGAGGACAGGGGGTTTCAGGGAGACCCAGTACTTC.

This clone was seen at least ten times. The genes are TRBV7-8 and TRBJ2-1, with 11 bases aligning to TRBD2. The germline gives CDR1 SGHVS, CDR2 FQNEAQ. This CDR3 contains 16 residues. With V trimmed by 3 bases and J by 7 bases, 8 bases remained unmatched. The CDR3 region has the DNA TGTGCCAGCAGCTTCTGGACTAGCGGGCTGTATAATGAGCAGTTCTTC. It translates to CASSFWTSGLYNEQFF.

This clone was observed many times. The chain uses TRBV7-9 and TRBJ2-4; perhaps TRBD1 as D (6 bases). Trimming removed 5 bases from V and 8 bases from J, with 19 bases in between. CDR3 length: 15 amino acids. The germline V gene has CDR1 SEHNR and CDR2 FQNEAQ (reference sequence). CDR3 sequence (DNA): TGTGCCAGCAGCCGAGCCTGGGACAATAGCGACATTCAGTACTTC. Its translation: CASSRAWDNSDIQYF.

This clone has ten or more counts. V and J are TRBV6-5 and TRBJ2-2; D unclear. Germline CDR1 is MNHEY and CDR2 is SVGAGI. CDR3 length equals 14 residues. V dropped 5 bases and J dropped 0 bases, with 7 bases sitting between them. The CDR3 nucleotides read TGTGCCAGCAGTCGGTCGACGAACACCGGGGAGCTGTTTTTT. Translated, it gives CASSRSTNTGELFF.

The V and J genes are TRBV18 and TRBJ2-5; D possibly corresponds to TRBD2 (6 bases). TRBJ2-7 matches the DNA end more closely, so the J call is doubtful. There are 14 residues in the CDR3. CDR1 is KGHSH and CDR2 is LQKENI in the germline V gene. CDR3 loop: CASSPAGRLDEQYF. CDR3 DNA sequence: TGTGCCAGCTCACCGGCGGGGAGGTTAGACGAGCAGTACTTC.

This clone was detected many times. The chain recombines TRBV19 with TRBJ2-1, with 8 positions matching TRBD2. The CDR3 runs to 15 residues. V shed 3 bases, J shed 6 bases, and the junction held 7 bases outside the gene matches. The germline CDR1 and CDR2 sequences are LNHDA and SQIVND (reference sequence). The DNA for the CDR3 is TGTGCCAGTAGTATTTCTCTAGCGGGTATCAATGAGCAGTTCTTC. Translating it yields CASSISLAGINEQFF.

This clone was counted ten times or more. The chain joins TRBV28 to TRBJ2-7, with 9 bases identical to TRBD1. The CDR3 spans 14 residues. Germline V lookup: CDR1 MDHEN, CDR2 SYDVKM. V trimming: 6 bases; J trimming: 5 bases; junction bases outside the gene matches: 8. The CDR3 sequence: CASRGGTGTDEQYF. CDR3 coding DNA: TGTGCCAGCAGGGGGGGGACAGGGACGGACGAGCAGTACTTC.

This clone came up many times. This chain connects TRBV29-1 to TRBJ1-1; tentatively, D is TRBD1 (5 bases). Germline V gene sequence: CDR1 SQVTM, CDR2 ANQGSEA. V was shortened by 7 bases and J by 3 bases, with 15 bases between the two germline ends. This CDR3 contains 13 residues. The CDR3 DNA reads TGCAGCGCCGAGTCGACAGCTCACACTGAAGCTTTCTTT. Translating gives CSAESTAHTEAFF.

In this sample, this clone turned up many times. The rearrangement uses TRBV4-2 and TRBJ2-3, with D perhaps matching TRBD2 (6 bases). This CDR3 contains 16 residues. Germline V CDR1 and CDR2: LGHNA, YNFKEQ. V was shortened by 1 base and J by 2 bases, with 13 bases between the two germline ends. For the CDR3, the DNA is TGTGCCAGCAGCCAAGGCCTTAGCGGACTCACAGATACGCAGTATTTT. It is translated as CASSQGLSGLTDTQYF.

This clone came up many times. This chain links TRBV6-5 with TRBJ1-5; D unclear. The CDR3 extends over 13 amino acids. Trimming took off 7 bases at V and 6 bases at J, with 13 bases between the two ends. Germline V gene data show CDR1 as MNHEY and CDR2 as SVGAGI. The CDR3 loop is CASKPTPSQPQHF. CDR3 sequence (DNA): TGTGCCAGCAAACCTACCCCCTCTCAGCCCCAGCATTTT.

This clone appeared many times. The V gene is TRBV7-9, the J gene TRBJ2-7; 10 bases line up with TRBD2. The V segment lost 5 bases and the J segment 2 bases; nucleotides outside the gene matches: 6. This CDR3 is built from 15 residues. Germline loops: CDR1 SEHNR, CDR2 FQNEAQ (reference sequence). The CDR3 is CASSPTSGATYEQYF. CDR3 DNA: TGTGCCAGCAGCCCAACTAGCGGGGCCACCTACGAGCAGTACTTC.

Many counts were recorded for this clone. The V call is TRBV5-4, the J call TRBJ2-1; 11 nucleotides align to TRBD2. The CDR3 totals 19 residues. Germline V lookup: CDR1 SGHNT, CDR2 YYREEE (reference sequence). V was pared by 1 base and J by 0 bases, with 9 bases of the junction left unmatched. Here the CDR3 reads CASSLFPSGRPSSYNEQFF. CDR3 DNA: TGTGCCAGCAGCTTGTTCCCTAGCGGGAGGCCCAGCTCCTACAATGAGCAGTTCTTC.